This TCR beta chain originates from a study of Ad26.COV2.S vaccination and SARS-CoV-2 variants. Data came from immunoSEQ multiplex PCR; TCRdb stores just in-frame clones and leaves some out. The sample holds hundreds of thousands of clones, around 92% seen once. Treatment defined: about 20 received Ad26.COV2.S at low or high dose, single or two shots; 5 received placebo; per-sample allocation not given. Collection of the samples took place on day 63 after the first injection of vaccine or placebo. This CDR3 has 11 residues. The V and J ends lost 5 bases and 5 bases respectively, with 10 bases between them. CDR1 and CDR2 (germline): DFQATT, SNEGSKA (reference sequence).

The chain combines TRBV20-1 with TRBJ2-7, with D perhaps assigned TRBD1 or TRBD2 (5 bases each). The sequenced sample was peripheral blood, obtained in a trial of Ad26.COV2.S vaccine versus placebo. The sequence derives from a person aged 18 to 59 who received the Ad26.COV2.S COVID-19 vaccine or a placebo. The CDR3: CSAGDVNEQYF. The CDR3 DNA follows: TGCAGTGCTGGGGACGTCAACGAGCAGTACTTC.